Following are 18 T cell receptor beta chains from one sample sequenced in a study of T cells after yellow fever vaccination. One entry per CDR3 protein, called by TCRdb with MiXCR from the 5' RACE reads. Of 30,000 or so distinct CDR3 sequences listed, around 7% are singletons. This specimen was PBMCs, either bulk or a sorted T-cell subset (CD4+, CD8+, memory, or dextramer-sorted; not recorded which), taken on the day of the first yellow fever vaccination. These receptor sequences come from a man aged 18 to 30 who received the YFV17D yellow fever vaccine.

This clonotype was detected many times. The V and J genes are TRBV6-2 or TRBV6-3 and TRBJ2-3; the D gene is possibly TRBD1 (5 bases). Germline V CDR1 and CDR2: MNHEY, SVGEGT. There are 12 residues in the CDR3. V lost 2 bases, J lost 9 bases, and 9 bases lay in between. Here the CDR3 reads CASSYRGPTQYF. As DNA, the CDR3 is TGTGCCAGCAGTTACAGGGGTCCAACGCAGTATTTT.

This clonotype was recorded many times. CDR3 bases: TGCAGTGCGCCTAACGCGGGACAGGGGACCTACGAGCAGTACTTC. Its protein is CSAPNAGQGTYEQYF. The V and J genes are TRBV20-1 and TRBJ2-7; 10 bases are shared with TRBD1. There are 15 residues in the CDR3. Germline trimming cut 6 bases from V and 2 bases from J; bases unmatched to any gene: 10. Germline loops: CDR1 DFQATT, CDR2 SNEGSKA (reference sequence).

This clonotype occurred many times. This sequence joins TRBV20-1 and TRBJ1-1; unclear D gene. With 1 base removed from V and 5 bases from J, the gap between germline ends came to 23 bases. Looked up from germline, CDR1 is DFQATT and CDR2 is SNEGSKA (reference sequence). The CDR3 is made up of 17 amino acids. The CDR3 is CSARVTSAVALRTEAFF. The CDR3 coding sequence is TGCAGTGCTAGAGTCACCTCGGCAGTGGCCCTGCGGACTGAAGCTTTCTTT.

This clonotype was detected ten times or more. The chain joins TRBV2 to TRBJ2-1; 8 bases are shared with TRBD2. The CDR3 is 14 residues long. Per the germline V gene, CDR1 is SNHLY and CDR2 is FYNNEI. J was trimmed by 7 bases and V by 7 bases; bases with no gene match: 9. The CDR3: CASMGWTGGNEQFF. DNA of the CDR3: TGTGCCAGCATGGGGTGGACGGGGGGGAATGAGCAGTTCTTC.

This clonotype came up many times. The gene calls are TRBV29-1 and TRBJ1-1; TRBD1 matches at 8 bases. Germline CDR1 and CDR2: SQVTM and ANQGSEA. Trimming removed 5 bases from V and 5 bases from J; junction bases left unmatched: 7. This CDR3 is 13 amino acids long. CDR3 sequence reads: CSVRTGRWTEAFF. The CDR3 DNA sequence: TGCAGCGTTCGGACAGGGCGTTGGACTGAAGCTTTCTTT.

The sample holds many counts of this clonotype. This chain uses TRBV7-2 with TRBJ1-1; D gene ambiguous. Between the trimmed V and J ends, which lost 3 bases and 1 base, there was a span of 9 bases. This CDR3 contains 14 residues. The germline CDR1 and CDR2 sequences are SGHTA and FQGNSA. CDR3 sequence reads: CASSFRTANTEAFF. The CDR3 DNA follows: TGTGCCAGCAGCTTCCGTACAGCGAACACTGAAGCTTTCTTT.

This clonotype was seen ten or more times. The CDR3 protein is CASTQRGLSEAFF. The CDR3 DNA sequence: TGTGCCAGCACCCAGCGGGGGCTGAGTGAAGCTTTCTTT. The chain has TRBV11-2 and TRBJ1-1; a weak D match, TRBD1 (6 bases). Germline CDR1 and CDR2: SGHAT and FQNNGV. V was trimmed by 7 bases and J by 7 bases, leaving 16 bases between them. This CDR3 region has 13 residues.

This clonotype was observed at least ten times. The CDR3 region is CASSLKTTSYEQYF. Here the CDR3 DNA reads TGTGCCAGCAGCTTAAAAACGACGAGCTACGAGCAGTACTTC. The chain recombines TRBV7-9 with TRBJ2-7; the D is unclear. Per germline, CDR1 SEHNR and CDR2 FQNEAQ (reference sequence). V was trimmed by 2 bases and J by 3 bases, leaving 11 bases between them. CDR3 length equals 14 residues. The whole variable domain, filled in from reference TRBV7-9 and TRBJ2-7, reads DTGVSQNPRHKITKRGQNVTFRCDPISEHNRLYWYRQTLGQGPEFLTYFQNEAQLEKSRLLSDRFSAERPKGSFSTLEIQRTEQGDSAMYLCASSLKTTSYEQYFGPGTRLTVT.

This clonotype has a count of ten or more. This chain connects TRBV18 to TRBJ1-2; D gene ambiguous. The germline gives CDR1 KGHSH, CDR2 LQKENI. V was pared by 1 base and J by 8 bases, with 14 bases between. The CDR3 is 14 residues long. The CDR3 DNA follows: TGTGCCAGCTCACCACGTCAGGTTGCGGAAGGCTACACCTTC. This codes for CASSPRQVAEGYTF.

There are many counts of this clonotype. This rearrangement joins TRBV6-4 to TRBJ2-3, with 9 bases fitting TRBD2. Unmatched junction bases numbered 3, after V lost 3 bases and J lost 8 bases. CDR3 size: 13 residues. Germline values: CDR1 MRHNA, CDR2 SNTAGT. CDR3 sequence reads: CASSDKTSGTQYF. The CDR3 nucleotides read TGTGCCAGCAGTGATAAGACTAGCGGTACGCAGTATTTT.

This clonotype was seen ten or more times. This chain links TRBV29-1 with TRBJ1-1, with D possibly TRBD1 on 6 matching bases. There are 13 residues in the CDR3. V lost 6 bases and J lost 0, with 11 bases in between. Germline loops: CDR1 SQVTM, CDR2 ANQGSEA. CDR3 amino acids: CSVQGQLNTEAFF. CDR3 nucleotide sequence: TGCAGCGTCCAAGGACAGTTGAACACTGAAGCTTTCTTT. The whole variable domain, remainder taken from reference TRBV29-1 and TRBJ1-1, is SAVISQKPSRDICQRGTSLTIQCQVDSQVTMMFWYRQQPGQSLTLIATANQGSEATYESGFVIDKFPISRPNLTFSTLTVSNMSPEDSSIYLCSVQGQLNTEAFFGQGTRLTVV.

This clonotype was seen ten or more times. The V call is TRBV5-1, the J call TRBJ1-1; a weak D match, TRBD1 (6 bases). The CDR3 extends over 14 amino acids. V was cut by 5 bases and J by 1 base, with 12 bases left in between. Germline V CDR1 and CDR2: SGHRS, YFSETQ. The chain's CDR3 is CASRAGHQNTEAFF. The CDR3 nucleotides are TGCGCCAGCAGGGCGGGACACCAGAACACTGAAGCTTTCTTT.

This clonotype was counted many times. The chain joins TRBV5-1 to TRBJ1-2; 7 positions match TRBD1. Per germline, CDR1 SGHRS and CDR2 YFSETQ. The CDR3 is 14 residues long. With V trimmed by 2 bases and J by 2 bases, 3 bases remained unmatched. The CDR3 nucleotides are TGCGCCAGCAGCTTCCGGGACAGCAACTATGGCTACACCTTC. Translated: CASSFRDSNYGYTF.

This clonotype was found once. This chain connects TRBV7-3 to TRBJ2-3, with D perhaps given as TRBD1 or TRBD2 (5 bases each). The CDR3 totals 13 residues. Trimming left V 9 bases short and J 9 bases short, with 19 bases between. The germline V gene encodes CDR1 SGHTA and CDR2 FQGTGA. The chain's CDR3 is CARSIYRDGTQYF. The CDR3 region has the DNA TGTGCCAGGAGCATATACCGGGACGGAACGCAGTATTTT. Combining the CDR3 with reference TRBV7-3 and TRBJ2-3 gives the whole variable domain GAGVSQTPSNKVTEKGKYVELRCDPISGHTALYWYRQSLGQGPEFLIYFQGTGAADDSGLPNDRFFAVRPEGSVSTLKIQRTERGDSAVYLCARSIYRDGTQYFGPGTRLTVL.

This clonotype was seen ten or more times. This chain links TRBV6-2 or TRBV6-3 with TRBJ1-5; D may be TRBD1 (5 bases). Trimming took 4 bases from V and 7 from J, leaving 23 bases between them. Germline values: CDR1 MNHEY, CDR2 SVGEGT. The CDR3 extends over 17 amino acids. The CDR3 region is CASSWSHGTAYGQPQHF. The DNA of the CDR3 is TGTGCCAGCAGTTGGAGCCATGGGACGGCTTACGGACAGCCCCAGCATTTT.

This clonotype was counted at least ten times. The chain employs TRBV6-5 and TRBJ2-5; D not resolved. The germline V gene has CDR1 MNHEY and CDR2 SVGAGI. The CDR3 is made up of 15 amino acids. V lost 0 bases, J lost 1 base, and 9 bases lay in between. The CDR3: CASSYSAGSQETQYF. The CDR3, as DNA: TGTGCCAGCAGTTACTCGGCAGGATCCCAAGAGACCCAGTACTTC.

This clonotype was detected a few times. V usage is TRBV5-1 and J usage is TRBJ2-5, with 9 bases lining up with TRBD2. CDR3 size: 17 residues. Germline trimming cut 3 bases from V and 3 bases from J; bases unmatched to any gene: 12. CDR1 and CDR2 (germline): SGHRS, YFSETQ. DNA for the CDR3: TGCGCCAGCAGCTGGAGAACCGGGGCGGGGGGGGAAGAGACCCAGTACTTC. It codes for CASSWRTGAGGEETQYF. The complete variable domain, with remaining parts taken from reference TRBV5-1 and TRBJ2-5, reads KAGVTQTPRYLIKTRGQQVTLSCSPISGHRSVSWYQQTPGQGLQFLFEYFSETQRNKGNFPGRFSGRQFSNSRSEMNVSTLELGDSALYLCASSWRTGAGGEETQYFGPGTRLLVL.

This clonotype came up many times. The chain combines TRBV12-3 or TRBV12-4 with TRBJ2-3; 9 nucleotides match TRBD2. This CDR3 region has 17 residues. With V trimmed by 6 bases and J by 5 bases, 15 bases remained unmatched. CDR3: CASRPGLAGIRKDTQYF. DNA of the CDR3: TGTGCCAGCAGACCAGGGCTAGCGGGGATCCGGAAAGATACGCAGTATTTT.